These 26 T cell receptor beta chains were sequenced from one sample in a study of T cells in Graves' hyperthyroidism and ophthalmopathy. Using RNA transcripts as the source, TCR beta CDR3 regions were amplified. The TCR CDR3 first-round RT-PCR relied on the HTBI primer set. MiXCR was run by TCRdb on the multiplex PCR reads, yielding one entry per CDR3 protein. The sample yields around 600,000 distinct CDR3 sequences, 14% seen once. The specimen was blood. These receptors originate from a woman younger than 35 with Graves' ophthalmopathy.

This chain connects TRBV30 to TRBJ2-5, with TRBD1 matching 7 bases. With 3 bases clipped from V and 14 bases from J, the junction kept 12 bases outside the gene matches. In germline, CDR1 is GTSNPN, CDR2 SVGIG (reference sequence). The CDR3 totals 12 residues. CDR3 amino acids: CAWSSDRFFPYF. DNA of the CDR3: TGTGCCTGGAGCTCGGACAGGTTTTTTCCTTACTTC.

This clonotype came up many times. The chain has TRBV29-1 and TRBJ1-1; weak D call: TRBD1 (6 bases). CDR3 length: 16 amino acids. Trimming took 3 bases from V and 0 from J, leaving 17 bases between them. Germline CDR1 and CDR2: SQVTM and ANQGSEA. The CDR3 loop reads CSVEVDGGAVNTEAFF. The DNA for the CDR3 is TGCAGCGTTGAGGTGGATGGGGGGGCGGTGAACACTGAAGCTTTCTTT.

This clonotype was found many times. This chain links TRBV6-6 with TRBJ2-1; TRBD2 aligns across 7 bases. The CDR3 is 20 residues long. J was trimmed by 0 bases and V by 2 bases; bases with no gene match: 16. Germline assignment: CDR1 MNHNY and CDR2 SVGAGI (reference sequence). The CDR3 loop is CASSYGVAGPGLSSYNEQFF. CDR3 bases: TGTGCCAGCAGTTACGGGGTAGCGGGCCCCGGGCTGAGCTCCTACAATGAGCAGTTCTTC.

The chain links TRBV20-1 to TRBJ2-7; tentatively, D is TRBD2 (6 bases). Trimming cost V 6 bases and J 4 bases, with 16 bases left between them. CDR1 and CDR2 from the germline V gene are DFQATT and SNEGSKA (reference sequence). The CDR3 runs 13 residues. CDR3 nucleotide sequence: TGCAGTGCCTCCGGTCTAGCGTCTTACGAGCAGTACTTC. Its translation: CSASGLASYEQYF.

The table lists this clonotype with many counts. The CDR3 protein is CASSFQNGENIQYF. CDR3 nucleotides: TGTGCCAGCAGTTTCCAGAATGGGGAAAACATTCAGTACTTC. This sequence joins TRBV28 and TRBJ2-4; unclear D gene. V lost 3 bases and J lost 5, with 11 bases in between. Germline CDR1 is MDHEN and CDR2 is SYDVKM. This CDR3 is built from 14 residues.

CDR3 DNA sequence: TGCGCCAGCAGCTTCGGACTAGCGGGAAGGTACAATGAGCAGTTCTTC. Translated: CASSFGLAGRYNEQFF. The rearrangement uses TRBV5-1 and TRBJ2-1, with 12 bases that match TRBD2. V gave up 2 bases and J gave up 4 bases; unmatched junction bases: 4. Germline lookup yields CDR1 SGHRS and CDR2 YFSETQ. CDR3 length: 16 residues.

In this sample, this clonotype turned up many times. CDR3 DNA sequence: TGTGCCAGCAGTCCAATCGGGGACAGGGGGCCGGAGACCCAGTACTTC. Protein sequence: CASSPIGDRGPETQYF. The chain combines TRBV7-3 with TRBJ2-5; 12 bases map to TRBD1. Germline loops: CDR1 SGHTA, CDR2 FQGTGA. V lost 6 bases, J lost 5 bases, and 10 bases stayed unmatched. This CDR3 region has 16 residues.

The rearrangement uses TRBV19 and TRBJ1-1; the match to TRBD1 covers 8 bases. Germline V CDR1 and CDR2: LNHDA, SQIVND (reference sequence). The trim removed 8 bases at V and 3 bases at J, leaving 5 bases unmatched. The CDR3 totals 13 residues. CDR3 sequence (DNA): TGTGCCAGTGGGAAGACAGGGGACACTGAAGCTTTCTTT. Translating gives CASGKTGDTEAFF.

This chain uses TRBV6-1 with TRBJ2-7; 7 bases are a match to TRBD1. The ends lost 8 bases at V and 3 bases at J; junction bases unmatched: 4. The germline CDR1 and CDR2 sequences are MNHNS and SASEGT. The CDR3 has 12 residues. CDR3: CASGTAYYEQYF. In nucleotides, the CDR3 is TGTGCCAGCGGGACAGCTTACTACGAGCAGTACTTC.

This clonotype was recorded many times. The chain has TRBV28 and TRBJ2-7; 11 bases map to TRBD2. This CDR3 is 16 amino acids long. After removal of 3 bases from V and 4 bases from J, the junction contained 8 bases not matched to a gene. Germline-derived CDR1 and CDR2 are MDHEN and SYDVKM. The CDR3 reads CASSLLGTSGNYEQYF. Written as DNA, the CDR3 is TGTGCCAGCAGTTTGTTGGGGACTAGCGGAAATTACGAGCAGTACTTC.

The chain carries TRBV2 and TRBJ2-1, with 7 bases matching TRBD1. V trimming: 8 bases; J trimming: 0 bases; junction bases outside the gene matches: 4. The germline CDR1 and CDR2 sequences are SNHLY and FYNNEI. This CDR3 has 14 residues. Here the CDR3 reads CASATGSSYNEQFF. The CDR3 DNA reads as TGTGCCAGCGCGACAGGGAGCTCCTACAATGAGCAGTTCTTC.

This clonotype occurred once. This CDR3 is CASSLGRGQFYNEQFF. The CDR3 DNA is TGTGCCAGCAGCTTAGGGAGGGGGCAATTCTACAATGAGCAGTTCTTC. This chain links TRBV7-9 with TRBJ2-1; TRBD1 might be the D (7 bases). The germline V gene encodes CDR1 SEHNR and CDR2 FQNEAQ (reference sequence). The V gene lost 1 base and the J gene lost 3 bases, with 13 bases spanning the gap. The CDR3 contains 16 residues.

Ten or more counts support this clonotype. The V gene is TRBV19, the J gene TRBJ2-1; D perhaps matches TRBD1 (5 bases). The CDR3 is 15 amino acids. Germline V gene lookup returns CDR1 LNHDA and CDR2 SQIVND (reference sequence). V was clipped by 3 bases and J by 0 bases, with 9 bases between them. This chain's CDR3 is CASSIQGSSYNEQFF. DNA of the CDR3: TGTGCCAGTAGTATTCAGGGAAGCTCCTACAATGAGCAGTTCTTC.

The table lists this clonotype with a few counts. V and J are TRBV9 and TRBJ1-1; D might be TRBD1 (6 bases). The germline CDR1 and CDR2 sequences are SGDLS and YYNGEE. Deletions cut 0 bases from V and 8 bases from J, with 11 bases between. The CDR3 length is 13 residues. The CDR3 bases are TGTGCCAGCAGCGTAGCCGGGGGCTCCGAAGCTTTCTTT. Residues: CASSVAGGSEAFF.

The chain has TRBV7-8 and TRBJ1-2, with D maybe TRBD1 (6 bases). The V gene's germline CDR1 is SGHVS and CDR2 FQNEAQ. Trimming cost V 5 bases and J 5 bases, with 24 bases left between them. This CDR3 is 17 amino acids long. The CDR3 here is CASSPRLRRGGVYGYTF. The CDR3 region has the DNA TGTGCCAGCAGCCCGCGACTCCGCAGGGGAGGGGTATATGGCTACACCTTC.

The count of this clonotype is one. The chain recombines TRBV4-1 with TRBJ2-3, with 7 positions matching TRBD1. This CDR3 is 14 amino acids long. V dropped 0 bases and J dropped 9; count of bases not matched to a gene: 6. Germline CDR1 is MGHRA and CDR2 is YSYEKL. The CDR3, as DNA: TGCGCCAGCAGCCAAGAAAACAGGGGTAGCACGCAGTATTTT. Residues: CASSQENRGSTQYF.

The sample holds many counts of this clonotype. The V and J genes are TRBV20-1 and TRBJ1-2, with a possible D match to TRBD1 (6 bases). Looked up from germline, CDR1 is DFQATT and CDR2 is SNEGSKA (reference sequence). This CDR3 has 13 residues. Trimming left V 1 base short and J 5 bases short, with 11 bases between. The CDR3 here is CSARVGRGYGYTF. Here the CDR3 DNA reads TGCAGTGCTAGAGTAGGCAGGGGTTATGGCTACACCTTC.

In its sample, this clonotype was seen many times. V and J are TRBV2 and TRBJ2-3; 7 nucleotides agree with TRBD1. Germline V CDR1 and CDR2: SNHLY, FYNNEI. Unmatched junction bases numbered 14, after V lost 3 bases and J lost 2 bases. The CDR3 length is 18 residues. The CDR3 bases are TGTGCCAGCAGTGAGGTATTGGGGACAGCAACTTCCACAGATACGCAGTATTTT. Encoded protein: CASSEVLGTATSTDTQYF.

This clonotype was seen repeatedly, ten times or more. The V and J genes are TRBV24-1 and TRBJ1-2; no clear D gene. CDR1 and CDR2 from the germline V gene are KGHDR and SFDVKD. The CDR3 has 12 residues. V lost 4 bases to trimming and J lost 5 bases, with 7 bases between them. The CDR3 region is CATSERGYGYTF. The DNA of the CDR3 is TGTGCCACCAGTGAAAGAGGTTATGGCTACACCTTC.

This clonotype was seen at least ten times. This chain's CDR3 is CASSVAKVGGSYNEQFF. The CDR3 region has the DNA TGTGCCAGCAGCGTAGCGAAGGTGGGAGGCTCCTACAATGAGCAGTTCTTC. The V and J genes are TRBV9 and TRBJ2-1; a possible D gene is TRBD2 (6 bases). This CDR3 is 17 amino acids long. Germline V CDR1 and CDR2: SGDLS, YYNGEE. Trimming pared 0 bases from V and 0 bases from J, leaving 13 bases between.

This clonotype has a count of ten or more. This chain links TRBV5-1 with TRBJ2-2; D is unresolved. CDR3 size: 16 residues. The germline gives CDR1 SGHRS, CDR2 YFSETQ. The V end was cut by 0 bases, the J end by 6 bases, with 15 bases between. The CDR3 nucleotides read TGCGCCAGCAGCTTGGCTGCCTTCGGCAGATCCGGGGAGCTGTTTTTT. It codes for CASSLAAFGRSGELFF.

Only a few counts were recorded for this clonotype. The V call is TRBV19, the J call TRBJ1-5; 8 bases are shared with TRBD1. This CDR3 spans 15 amino acids. The V segment lost 5 bases and the J segment 5 bases; nucleotides outside the gene matches: 8. Germline CDR1 LNHDA, CDR2 SQIVND (reference sequence). The CDR3: CASSGTNRGYQPQHF. In DNA form, the CDR3 reads TGTGCCAGTAGTGGAACTAACAGGGGGTATCAGCCCCAGCATTTT.

This clonotype was observed many times. V and J are TRBV2 and TRBJ2-3; D possibly corresponds to TRBD1 (6 bases). Germline V CDR1 and CDR2: SNHLY, FYNNEI. V lost 0 bases to trimming and J lost 0 bases, with 10 bases between them. The length of the CDR3 is 16 residues. This CDR3 is CASSEADRSSTDTQYF. The CDR3 DNA is TGTGCCAGCAGTGAAGCCGACAGGTCTAGCACAGATACGCAGTATTTT.

This clonotype appeared a few times. The chain links TRBV5-6 to TRBJ2-7; tentatively, D is TRBD2 (6 bases). The germline V gene has CDR1 SGHDT and CDR2 YYEEEE. CDR3 length: 13 residues. V was cut by 2 bases and J by 6 bases, with 12 bases left in between. The CDR3 loop is CASSFGMGGEQYF. In DNA form, the CDR3 reads TGTGCCAGCAGCTTTGGGATGGGGGGCGAGCAGTACTTC. The full variable domain, with the rest looked up from reference TRBV5-6 and TRBJ2-7, is DAGVTQSPTHLIKTRGQQVTLRCSPKSGHDTVSWYQQALGQGPQFIFQYYEEEERQRGNFPDRFSGHQFPNYSSELNVNALLLGDSALYLCASSFGMGGEQYFGPGTRLTVT.

Concerning this clonotype itself: A clone one base away is much larger, so this may be a read error. V and J are TRBV20-1 and TRBJ1-2; 8 bases are a match to TRBD1. Germline trimming cut 6 bases from V and 7 bases from J; bases unmatched to any gene: 10. This CDR3 comprises 13 residues. Germline CDR1 is DFQATT and CDR2 is SNEGSKA (reference sequence). The CDR3 sequence: CSAPLDRGGGYTF. In DNA, the CDR3 is TGCAGTGCCCCATTAGACAGGGGAGGTGGCTACACCTTC.

The chain is built from TRBV18 and TRBJ1-2, with a possible D match to TRBD1 (5 bases). Trimming pared 3 bases from V and 0 bases from J, leaving 14 bases between. Germline CDR1 and CDR2: KGHSH and LQKENI. The CDR3 extends over 16 amino acids. Written as DNA, the CDR3 is TGTGCCAGCTCACCTTACACAGAGACAGCTAACTATGGCTACACCTTC. It specifies CASSPYTETANYGYTF.